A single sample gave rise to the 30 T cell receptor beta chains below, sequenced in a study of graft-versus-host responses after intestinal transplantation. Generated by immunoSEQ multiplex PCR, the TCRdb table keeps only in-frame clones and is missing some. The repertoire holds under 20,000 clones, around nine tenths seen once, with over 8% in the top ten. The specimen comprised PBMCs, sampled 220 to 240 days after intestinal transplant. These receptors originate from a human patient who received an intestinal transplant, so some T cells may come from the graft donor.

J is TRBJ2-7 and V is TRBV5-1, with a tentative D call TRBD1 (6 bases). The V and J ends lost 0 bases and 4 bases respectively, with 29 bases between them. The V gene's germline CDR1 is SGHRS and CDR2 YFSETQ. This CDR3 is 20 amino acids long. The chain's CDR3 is CASSLGTADRLGMGLYEQYF. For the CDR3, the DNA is TGCGCCAGCAGCTTGGGGACCGCTGACAGGCTGGGAATGGGTTTGTACGAGCAGTACTTC.

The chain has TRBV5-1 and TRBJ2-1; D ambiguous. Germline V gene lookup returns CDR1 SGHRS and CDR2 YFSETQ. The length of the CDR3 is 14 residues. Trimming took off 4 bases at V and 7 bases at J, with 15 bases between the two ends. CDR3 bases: TGCGCCAGCAGCCCACGATCCCTGGGGAATGAGCAGTTCTTC. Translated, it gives CASSPRSLGNEQFF. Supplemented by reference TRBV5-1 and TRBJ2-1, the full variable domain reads KAGVTQTPRYLIKTRGQQVTLSCSPISGHRSVSWYQQTPGQGLQFLFEYFSETQRNKGNFPGRFSGRQFSNSRSEMNVSTLELGDSALYLCASSPRSLGNEQFFGPGTRLTVL.

Here the CDR3 DNA reads TGTGCCAGCAGTTTCAAATCAGGTTGGGGGGCCAACGTCCTGACTTTC. Residues: CASSFKSGWGANVLTF. This chain connects TRBV6-5 to TRBJ2-6; D is ambiguous. The CDR3 loop spans 16 amino acids. With 4 bases removed from V and 4 bases from J, the gap between germline ends came to 14 bases. The germline CDR1 and CDR2 sequences are MNHEY and SVGAGI.

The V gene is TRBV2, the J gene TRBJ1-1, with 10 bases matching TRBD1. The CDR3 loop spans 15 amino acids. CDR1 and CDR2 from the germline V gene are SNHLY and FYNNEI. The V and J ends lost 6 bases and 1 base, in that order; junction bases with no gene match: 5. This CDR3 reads CASRPRTGGNTEAFF. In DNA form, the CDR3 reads TGTGCCAGCAGGCCGAGGACAGGGGGGAACACTGAAGCTTTCTTT.

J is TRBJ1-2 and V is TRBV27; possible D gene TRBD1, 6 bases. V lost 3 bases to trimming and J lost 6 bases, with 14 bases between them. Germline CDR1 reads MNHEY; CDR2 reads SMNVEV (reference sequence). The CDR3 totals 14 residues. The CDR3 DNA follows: TGTGCCAGCAGTTTGCAGGGGAGGGGTAATGGCTACACCTTC. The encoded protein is CASSLQGRGNGYTF.

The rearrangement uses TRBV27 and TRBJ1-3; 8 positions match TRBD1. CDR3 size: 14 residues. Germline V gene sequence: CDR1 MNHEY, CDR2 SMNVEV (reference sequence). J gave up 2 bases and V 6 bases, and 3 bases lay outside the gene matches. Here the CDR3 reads CASSQGATGNTIYF. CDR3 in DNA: TGTGCCAGCAGCCAGGGGGCAACTGGAAACACCATATATTTT.

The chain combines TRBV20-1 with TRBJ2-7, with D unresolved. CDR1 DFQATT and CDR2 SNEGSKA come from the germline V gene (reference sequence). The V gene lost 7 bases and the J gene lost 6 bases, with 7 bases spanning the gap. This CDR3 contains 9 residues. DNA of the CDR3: TGCAGTGTCTCGTCCGAGCAGTACTTC. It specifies CSVSSEQYF.

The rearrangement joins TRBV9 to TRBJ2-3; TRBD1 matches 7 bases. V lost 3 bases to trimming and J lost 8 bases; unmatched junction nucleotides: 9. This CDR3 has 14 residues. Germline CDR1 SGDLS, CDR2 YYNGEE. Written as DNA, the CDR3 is TGTGCCAGCAGCGGAAGCCGGGACAGCGGTACGCAGTATTTT. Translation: CASSGSRDSGTQYF.

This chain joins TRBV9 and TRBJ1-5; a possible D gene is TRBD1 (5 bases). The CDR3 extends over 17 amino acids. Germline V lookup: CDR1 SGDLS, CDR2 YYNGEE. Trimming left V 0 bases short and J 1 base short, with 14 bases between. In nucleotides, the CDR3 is TGTGCCAGCAGCGTAGACCCCCGGGGGAAAAGCAATCAGCCCCAGCATTTT. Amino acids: CASSVDPRGKSNQPQHF.

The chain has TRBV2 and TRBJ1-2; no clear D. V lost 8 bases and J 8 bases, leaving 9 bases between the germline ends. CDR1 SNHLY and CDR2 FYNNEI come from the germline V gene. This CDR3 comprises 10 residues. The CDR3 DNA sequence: TGTGCCAGCGTCAACAGCGGCTACACCTTC. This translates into CASVNSGYTF. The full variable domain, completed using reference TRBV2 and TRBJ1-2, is EPEVTQTPSHQVTQMGQEVILRCVPISNHLYFYWYRQILGQKVEFLVSFYNNEISEKSEIFDDQFSVERPDGSNFTLKIRSTKLEDSAMYFCASVNSGYTFGSGTRLTVV.

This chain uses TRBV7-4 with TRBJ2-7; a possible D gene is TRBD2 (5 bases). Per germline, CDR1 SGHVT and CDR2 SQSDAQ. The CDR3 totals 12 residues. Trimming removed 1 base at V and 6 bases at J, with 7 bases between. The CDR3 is CASSLVDFEQYF. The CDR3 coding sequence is TGTGCCAGCAGCTTAGTGGACTTCGAGCAGTACTTC.

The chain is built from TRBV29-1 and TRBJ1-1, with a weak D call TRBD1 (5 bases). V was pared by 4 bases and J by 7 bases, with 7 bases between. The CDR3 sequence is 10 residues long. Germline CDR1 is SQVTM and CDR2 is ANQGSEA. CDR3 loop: CSVGTGEAFF. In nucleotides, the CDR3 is TGCAGCGTTGGAACAGGTGAAGCTTTCTTT.

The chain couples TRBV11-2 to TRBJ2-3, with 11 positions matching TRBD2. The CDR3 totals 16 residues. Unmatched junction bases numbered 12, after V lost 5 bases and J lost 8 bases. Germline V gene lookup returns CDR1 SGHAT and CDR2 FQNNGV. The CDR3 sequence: CASSPSSGGALGTQYF. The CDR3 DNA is TGTGCCAGCAGCCCTAGTAGCGGGGGGGCATTGGGTACGCAGTATTTT.

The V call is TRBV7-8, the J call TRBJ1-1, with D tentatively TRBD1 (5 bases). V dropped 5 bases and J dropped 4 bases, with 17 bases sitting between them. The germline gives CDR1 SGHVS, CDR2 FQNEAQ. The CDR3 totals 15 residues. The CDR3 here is CASSVRTQTATEAFF. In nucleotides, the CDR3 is TGTGCCAGCAGCGTACGTACACAGACAGCCACTGAAGCTTTCTTT.

Here the CDR3 DNA reads TGTGCCAGCAGCTTCGGCAGAGCTAACTACGAGCAGTACTTC. Translating it yields CASSFGRANYEQYF. The rearrangement links TRBV5-5 to TRBJ2-7; D call uncertain. The CDR3 runs to 14 residues. Germline CDR1 is SGHKS and CDR2 is YYEKEE (reference sequence). Trimming shortened V by 2 bases and J by 3 bases, and 12 bases separated the two germline ends.

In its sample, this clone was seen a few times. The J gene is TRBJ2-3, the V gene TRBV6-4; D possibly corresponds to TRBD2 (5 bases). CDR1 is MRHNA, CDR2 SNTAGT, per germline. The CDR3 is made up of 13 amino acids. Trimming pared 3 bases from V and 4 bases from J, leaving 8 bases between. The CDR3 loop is CASSEAEADTQYF. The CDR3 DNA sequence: TGTGCCAGCAGTGAAGCGGAAGCAGATACGCAGTATTTT.

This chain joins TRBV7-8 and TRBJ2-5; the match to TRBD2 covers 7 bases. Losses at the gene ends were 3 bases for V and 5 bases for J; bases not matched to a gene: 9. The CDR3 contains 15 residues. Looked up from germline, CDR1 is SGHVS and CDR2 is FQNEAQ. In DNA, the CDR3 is TGTGCCAGCAGCTTTTGGCGGGAGAAAGGGGAGACCCAGTACTTC. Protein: CASSFWREKGETQYF.

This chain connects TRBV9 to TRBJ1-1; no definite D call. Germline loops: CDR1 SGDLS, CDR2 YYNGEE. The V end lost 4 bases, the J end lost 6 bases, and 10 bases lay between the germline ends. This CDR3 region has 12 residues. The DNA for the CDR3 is TGTGCCAGCAGCTCGGATGGGGCTGAAGCTTTCTTT. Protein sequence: CASSSDGAEAFF.

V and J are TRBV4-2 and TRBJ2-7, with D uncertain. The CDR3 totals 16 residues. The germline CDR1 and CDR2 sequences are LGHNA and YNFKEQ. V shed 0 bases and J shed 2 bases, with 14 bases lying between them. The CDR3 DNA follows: TGTGCCAGCAGCCAAGATGGTGGGCTGAGCCCCTACGAGCAGTACTTC. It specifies CASSQDGGLSPYEQYF.

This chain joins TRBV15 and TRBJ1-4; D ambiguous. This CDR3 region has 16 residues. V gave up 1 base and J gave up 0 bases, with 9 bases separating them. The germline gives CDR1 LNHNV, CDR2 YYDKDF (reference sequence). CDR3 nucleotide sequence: TGTGCCACCAGCAGAGTACAGTCAACAACTAATGAAAAACTGTTTTTT. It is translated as CATSRVQSTTNEKLFF. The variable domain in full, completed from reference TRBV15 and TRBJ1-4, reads DAMVIQNPRYQVTQFGKPVTLSCSQTLNHNVMYWYQQKSSQAPKLLFHYYDKDFNNEADTPDNFQSRRPNTSFCFLDIRSPGLGDTAMYLCATSRVQSTTNEKLFFGSGTQLSVL.

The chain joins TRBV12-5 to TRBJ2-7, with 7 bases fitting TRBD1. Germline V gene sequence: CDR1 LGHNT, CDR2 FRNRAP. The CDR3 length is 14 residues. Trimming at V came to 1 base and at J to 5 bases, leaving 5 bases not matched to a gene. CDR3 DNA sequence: TGTGCTAGTGGTTTGGGACAGGGAAGCCACGAGCAGTACTTC. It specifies CASGLGQGSHEQYF.

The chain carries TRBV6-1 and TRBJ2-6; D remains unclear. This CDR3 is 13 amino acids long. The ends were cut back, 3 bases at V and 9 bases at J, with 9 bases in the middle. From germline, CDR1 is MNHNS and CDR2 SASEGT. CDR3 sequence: CASSDGRRNVLTF. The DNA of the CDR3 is TGTGCCAGCAGTGACGGCAGGCGCAACGTCCTGACTTTC.

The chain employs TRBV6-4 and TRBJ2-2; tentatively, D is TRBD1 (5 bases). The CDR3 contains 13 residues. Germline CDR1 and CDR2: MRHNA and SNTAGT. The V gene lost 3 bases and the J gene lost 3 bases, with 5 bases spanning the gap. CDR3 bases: TGTGCCAGCAGTGAAGGGGACACCGGGGAGCTGTTTTTT. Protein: CASSEGDTGELFF.

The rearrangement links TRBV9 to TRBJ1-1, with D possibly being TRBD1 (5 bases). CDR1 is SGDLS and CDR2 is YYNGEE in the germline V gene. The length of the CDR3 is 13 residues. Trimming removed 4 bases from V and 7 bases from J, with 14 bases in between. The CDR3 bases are TGTGCCAGCAGCACCCAGGGTTTGGATGAAGCTTTCTTT. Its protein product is CASSTQGLDEAFF.

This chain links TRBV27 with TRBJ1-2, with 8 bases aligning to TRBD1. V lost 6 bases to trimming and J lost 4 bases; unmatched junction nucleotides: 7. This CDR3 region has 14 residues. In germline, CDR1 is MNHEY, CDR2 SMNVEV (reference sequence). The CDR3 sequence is CASRSTGGPYGYTF. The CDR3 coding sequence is TGTGCCAGCAGATCTACAGGGGGGCCCTATGGCTACACCTTC.

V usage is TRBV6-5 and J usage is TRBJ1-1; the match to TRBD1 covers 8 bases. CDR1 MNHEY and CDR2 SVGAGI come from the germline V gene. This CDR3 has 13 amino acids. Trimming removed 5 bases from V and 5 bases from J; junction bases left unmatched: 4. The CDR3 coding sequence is TGTGCCAGCAGTCGGACAGGGAGGACTGAAGCTTTCTTT. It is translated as CASSRTGRTEAFF.

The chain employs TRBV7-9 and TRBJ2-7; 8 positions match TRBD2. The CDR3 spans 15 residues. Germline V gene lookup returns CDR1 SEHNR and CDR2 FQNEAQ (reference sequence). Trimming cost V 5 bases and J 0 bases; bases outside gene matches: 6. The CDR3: CASSRGLALSYEQYF. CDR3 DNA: TGTGCCAGCAGCCGAGGACTAGCCCTCTCCTACGAGCAGTACTTC.

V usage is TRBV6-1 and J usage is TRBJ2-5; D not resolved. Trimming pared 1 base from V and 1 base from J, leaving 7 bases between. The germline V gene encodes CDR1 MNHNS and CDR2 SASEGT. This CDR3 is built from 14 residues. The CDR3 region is CASSEGTVQETQYF. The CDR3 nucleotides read TGTGCCAGCAGTGAAGGAACAGTCCAAGAGACCCAGTACTTC.

The CDR3 region is CASSLGQVLGETQYF. Written as DNA, the CDR3 is TGCGCCAGCAGCTTGGGACAGGTCTTGGGGGAGACCCAGTACTTC. This chain uses TRBV5-1 with TRBJ2-5; TRBD1 is a possible D gene (6 bases). The CDR3 is 15 amino acids. In germline, CDR1 is SGHRS, CDR2 YFSETQ. V shed 0 bases and J shed 5 bases, with 14 bases lying between them. Looking up the rest from reference TRBV5-1 and TRBJ2-5 gives the full variable domain: KAGVTQTPRYLIKTRGQQVTLSCSPISGHRSVSWYQQTPGQGLQFLFEYFSETQRNKGNFPGRFSGRQFSNSRSEMNVSTLELGDSALYLCASSLGQVLGETQYFGPGTRLLVL.

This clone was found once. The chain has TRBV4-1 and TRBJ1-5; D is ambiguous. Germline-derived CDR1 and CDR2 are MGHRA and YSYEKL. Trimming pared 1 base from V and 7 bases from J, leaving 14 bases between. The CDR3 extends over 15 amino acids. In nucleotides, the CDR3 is TGCGCCAGCAGCCAAGGGGCCGAGTCGCAACAGCCCCAGCATTTT. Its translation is CASSQGAESQQPQHF.